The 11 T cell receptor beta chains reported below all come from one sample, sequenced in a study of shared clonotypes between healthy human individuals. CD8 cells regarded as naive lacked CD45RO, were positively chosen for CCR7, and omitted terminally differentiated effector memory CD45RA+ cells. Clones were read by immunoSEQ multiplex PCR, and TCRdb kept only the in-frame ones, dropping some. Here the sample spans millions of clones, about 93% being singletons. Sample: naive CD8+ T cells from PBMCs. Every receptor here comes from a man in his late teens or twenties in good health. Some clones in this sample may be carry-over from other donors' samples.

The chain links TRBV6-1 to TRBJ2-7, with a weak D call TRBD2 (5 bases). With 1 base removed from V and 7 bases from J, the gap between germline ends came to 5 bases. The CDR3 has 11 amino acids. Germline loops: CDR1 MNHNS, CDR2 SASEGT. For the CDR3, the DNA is TGTGCCAGCAGTGAAGGAGGGGAGCAGTACTTC. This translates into CASSEGGEQYF.

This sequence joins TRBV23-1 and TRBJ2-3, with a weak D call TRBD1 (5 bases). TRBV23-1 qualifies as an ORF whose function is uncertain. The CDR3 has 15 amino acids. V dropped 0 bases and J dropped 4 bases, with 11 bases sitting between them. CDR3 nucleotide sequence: TGCGCCAGCAGTCAATCAATCAGGGTCCCAGATACGCAGTATTTT. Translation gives CASSQSIRVPDTQYF.

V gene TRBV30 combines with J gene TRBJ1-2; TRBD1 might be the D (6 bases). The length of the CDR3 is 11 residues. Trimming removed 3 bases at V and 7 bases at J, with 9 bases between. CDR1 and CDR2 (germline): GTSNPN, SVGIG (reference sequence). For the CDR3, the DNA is TGTGCCTGGAGAACAGGGCCTGGCTACACCTTC. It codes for CAWRTGPGYTF.

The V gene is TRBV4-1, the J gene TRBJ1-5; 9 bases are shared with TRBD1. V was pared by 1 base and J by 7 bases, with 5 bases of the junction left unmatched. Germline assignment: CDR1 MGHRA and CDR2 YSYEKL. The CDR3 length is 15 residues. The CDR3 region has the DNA TGCGCCAGCAGCCAAGTGTTGACAGGGGGACAGCCCCAGCATTTT. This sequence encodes CASSQVLTGGQPQHF.

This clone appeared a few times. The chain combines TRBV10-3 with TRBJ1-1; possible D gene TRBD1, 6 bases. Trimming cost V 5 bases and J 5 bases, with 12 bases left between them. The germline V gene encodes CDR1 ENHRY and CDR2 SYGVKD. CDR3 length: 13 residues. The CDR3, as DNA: TGTGCCATCAGTACAGGGTTGGAGACTGAAGCTTTCTTT. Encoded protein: CAISTGLETEAFF.

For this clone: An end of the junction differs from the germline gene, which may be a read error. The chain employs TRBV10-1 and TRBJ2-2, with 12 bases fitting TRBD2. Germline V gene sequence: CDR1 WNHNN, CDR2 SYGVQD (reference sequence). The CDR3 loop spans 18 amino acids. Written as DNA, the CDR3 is TGCGCCAACAGTGATAACGGACTAGCGGGATACAACACCGGGGAGCTGTTTTTT. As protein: CANSDNGLAGYNTGELFF.

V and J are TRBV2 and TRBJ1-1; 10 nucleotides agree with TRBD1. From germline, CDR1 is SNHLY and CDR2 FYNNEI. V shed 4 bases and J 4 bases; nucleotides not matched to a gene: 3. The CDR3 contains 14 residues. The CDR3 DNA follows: TGTGCCAGCAGTGTGGGACAGGGGTTCACTGAAGCTTTCTTT. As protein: CASSVGQGFTEAFF.

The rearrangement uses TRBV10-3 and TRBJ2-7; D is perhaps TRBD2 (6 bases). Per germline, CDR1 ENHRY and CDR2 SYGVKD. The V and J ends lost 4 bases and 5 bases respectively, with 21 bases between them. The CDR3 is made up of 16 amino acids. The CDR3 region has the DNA TGTGCCATCAGTGGGGGTGGACTATCTAGTCCCCACGAGCAGTACTTC. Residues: CAISGGGLSSPHEQYF.

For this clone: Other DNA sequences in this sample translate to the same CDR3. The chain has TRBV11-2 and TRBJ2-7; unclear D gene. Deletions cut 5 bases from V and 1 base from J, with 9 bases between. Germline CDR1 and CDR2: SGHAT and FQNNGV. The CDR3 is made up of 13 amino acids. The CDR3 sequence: CASSPGSSYEQYF. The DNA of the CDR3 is TGTGCCAGCAGCCCTGGATCGTCCTACGAGCAGTACTTC.

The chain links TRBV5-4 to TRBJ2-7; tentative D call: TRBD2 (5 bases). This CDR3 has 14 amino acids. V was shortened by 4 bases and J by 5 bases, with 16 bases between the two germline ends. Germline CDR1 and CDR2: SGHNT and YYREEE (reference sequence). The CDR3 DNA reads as TGTGCCAGCAGCGGGCGAGGTGGAGGCGACGAGCAGTACTTC. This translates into CASSGRGGGDEQYF.

CDR3 in DNA: TGTGCCAGCATGACTAGGGACACCGGGGAGCTGTTTTTT. The encoded protein is CASMTRDTGELFF. The chain recombines TRBV27 with TRBJ2-2; TRBD2 might be the D (6 bases). V was cut by 7 bases and J by 3 bases, with 9 bases left in between. Germline V gene lookup returns CDR1 MNHEY and CDR2 SMNVEV (reference sequence). The CDR3 totals 13 residues.